The 9 T cell receptor beta chains reported below all come from one sample, sequenced in a study of T cell responses to AZD1222 COVID-19 vaccine. Profiled with immunoSEQ multiplex PCR; TCRdb holds only in-frame clones, not every one. The data show 90,000 to 120,000 clones, 80% to 90% seen once. The input for sequencing was peripheral blood, taken on day 0 of AZD1222 vaccination. These receptors all come from an adult in good health.

This chain links TRBV5-4 with TRBJ2-7; D not resolved. The germline V gene encodes CDR1 SGHNT and CDR2 YYREEE (reference sequence). This CDR3 has 11 amino acids. V dropped 2 bases and J dropped 6 bases, with 6 bases sitting between them. CDR3 loop: CASSFRSEQYF. The CDR3 DNA sequence: TGTGCCAGCAGCTTTAGATCCGAGCAGTACTTC. Full variable domain (missing parts from reference TRBV5-4 and TRBJ2-7): ETGVTQSPTHLIKTRGQQVTLRCSSQSGHNTVSWYQQALGQGPQFIFQYYREEENGRGNFPPRFSGLQFPNYSSELNVNALELDDSALYLCASSFRSEQYFGPGTRLTVT.

The rearrangement joins TRBV7-2 to TRBJ1-1, with 9 bases fitting TRBD1. CDR1 SGHTA and CDR2 FQGNSA come from the germline V gene. The CDR3 length is 17 residues. V lost 5 bases, J lost 6 bases, and 16 bases stayed unmatched. The chain's CDR3 is CASSRSLPTGTGSEAFF. The CDR3 bases are TGTGCCAGCAGCCGTAGCCTACCTACCGGGACAGGGTCTGAAGCTTTCTTT.

The J gene is TRBJ1-5, the V gene TRBV5-5; 8 nucleotides agree with TRBD1. Trimming took 3 bases from V and 1 from J; bases not matched to a gene: 3. Germline CDR1 is SGHKS and CDR2 is YYEKEE (reference sequence). The CDR3 spans 15 residues. The CDR3 bases are TGTGCCAGCAGCTGGAACAGGGGGAGCAATCAGCCCCAGCATTTT. Protein: CASSWNRGSNQPQHF.

This clone occurred once. The CDR3 here is CASSLAGTATPDTQYF. CDR3 coding DNA: TGTGCCAGCAGCTTAGCGGGGACAGCTACTCCAGATACGCAGTATTTT. The chain employs TRBV7-6 and TRBJ2-3; 7 bases match TRBD1. Losses at the gene ends were 0 bases for V and 4 bases for J; bases not matched to a gene: 7. CDR3 length: 16 residues. Germline-derived CDR1 and CDR2 are SGHVS and FNYEAQ.

The V and J genes are TRBV6-5 and TRBJ2-7; D not resolved. The CDR3 has 12 residues. Germline CDR1 and CDR2: MNHEY and SVGAGI. The V end was cut by 7 bases, the J end by 2 bases, with 9 bases between. Here the CDR3 DNA reads TGTGCCAGCATCCGAGAGACCTACGAGCAGTACTTC. It is translated as CASIRETYEQYF.

V and J are TRBV5-4 and TRBJ2-7; 11 bases agree with TRBD1. Germline V gene sequence: CDR1 SGHNT, CDR2 YYREEE (reference sequence). The CDR3 is 14 amino acids. With 4 bases clipped from V and 4 bases from J, the junction kept 4 bases outside the gene matches. CDR3 sequence: CASSRTGGGYEQYF. The CDR3 DNA is TGTGCCAGCAGCCGGACAGGGGGCGGGTACGAGCAGTACTTC.

This clone has only one observation. The chain couples TRBV5-6 to TRBJ1-6; weak D call: TRBD1 (5 bases). The V end lost 4 bases, the J end lost 0 bases, and 17 bases lay between the germline ends. The germline V gene has CDR1 SGHDT and CDR2 YYEEEE. The CDR3 is 18 amino acids. The CDR3 reads CASSGATLGSSYNSPLHF. The CDR3 nucleotides are TGTGCCAGCAGCGGGGCGACCCTGGGAAGCTCCTATAATTCACCCCTCCACTTT.

The V and J genes are TRBV11-2 and TRBJ1-1; D unclear. Trimming removed 2 bases at V and 3 bases at J, with 7 bases between. Germline values: CDR1 SGHAT, CDR2 FQNNGV. The CDR3 is made up of 13 amino acids. Here the CDR3 reads CASSLTRYTEAFF. The DNA of the CDR3 is TGTGCCAGCAGCTTAACTCGTTACACTGAAGCTTTCTTT.

V is TRBV11-1 and J is TRBJ2-1; unclear D gene. The CDR3 is 14 residues long. Germline CDR1 is SGHAT and CDR2 is FQDESV (reference sequence). Deletions cut 10 bases from V and 5 bases from J, with 18 bases between. The chain's CDR3 is CATSKDGLDNEQFF. CDR3 sequence (DNA): TGTGCCACGTCGAAGGACGGGCTGGACAATGAGCAGTTCTTC.